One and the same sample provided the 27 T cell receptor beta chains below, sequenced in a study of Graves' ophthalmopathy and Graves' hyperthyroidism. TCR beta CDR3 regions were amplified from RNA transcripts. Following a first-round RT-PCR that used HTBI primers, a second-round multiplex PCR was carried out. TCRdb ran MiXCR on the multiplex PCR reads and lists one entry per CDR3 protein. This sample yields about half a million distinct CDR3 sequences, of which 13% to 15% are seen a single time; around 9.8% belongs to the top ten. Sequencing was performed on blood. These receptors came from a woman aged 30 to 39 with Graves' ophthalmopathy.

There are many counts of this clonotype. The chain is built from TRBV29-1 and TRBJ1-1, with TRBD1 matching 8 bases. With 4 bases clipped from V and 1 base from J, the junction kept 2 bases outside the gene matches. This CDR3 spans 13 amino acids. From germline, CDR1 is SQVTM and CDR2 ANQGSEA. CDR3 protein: CSVGDRGNTEAFF. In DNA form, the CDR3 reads TGCAGCGTTGGAGACAGGGGGAACACTGAAGCTTTCTTT.

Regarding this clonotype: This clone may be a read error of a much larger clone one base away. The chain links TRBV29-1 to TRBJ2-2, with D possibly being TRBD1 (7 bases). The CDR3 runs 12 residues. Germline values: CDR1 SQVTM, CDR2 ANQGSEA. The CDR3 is CSVEGQHGELLF. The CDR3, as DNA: TGCAGCGTGGAGGGACAGCACGGGGAGCTGTTGTTT.

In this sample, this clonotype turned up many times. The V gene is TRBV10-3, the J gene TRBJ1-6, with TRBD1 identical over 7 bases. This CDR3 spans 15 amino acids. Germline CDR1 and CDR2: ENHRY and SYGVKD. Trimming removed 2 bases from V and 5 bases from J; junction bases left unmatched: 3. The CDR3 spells CAISEAQGNNSPLHF. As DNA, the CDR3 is TGTGCCATCAGTGAGGCACAGGGGAATAATTCACCCCTCCACTTT.

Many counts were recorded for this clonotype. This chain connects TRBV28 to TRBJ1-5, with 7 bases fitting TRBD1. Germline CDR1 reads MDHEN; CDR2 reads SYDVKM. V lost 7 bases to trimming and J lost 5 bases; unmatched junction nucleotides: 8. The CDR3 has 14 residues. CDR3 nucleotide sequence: TGTGCCAGCACCTTAAGTAGGGGGCATCAGCCCCAGCATTTT. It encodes CASTLSRGHQPQHF.

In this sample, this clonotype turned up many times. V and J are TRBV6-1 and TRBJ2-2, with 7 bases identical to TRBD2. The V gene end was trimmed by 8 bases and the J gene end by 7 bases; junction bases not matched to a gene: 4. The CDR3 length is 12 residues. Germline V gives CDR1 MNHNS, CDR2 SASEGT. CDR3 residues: CASGRGVGELFF. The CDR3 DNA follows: TGTGCCAGCGGACGGGGGGTCGGGGAGCTGTTTTTT.

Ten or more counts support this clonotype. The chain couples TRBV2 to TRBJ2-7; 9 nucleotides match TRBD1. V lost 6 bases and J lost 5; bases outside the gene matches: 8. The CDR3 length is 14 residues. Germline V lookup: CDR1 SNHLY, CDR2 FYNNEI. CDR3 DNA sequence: TGTGCCAGCAGCCGGGACAGGGTTCTAGACGAGCAGTACTTC. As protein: CASSRDRVLDEQYF.

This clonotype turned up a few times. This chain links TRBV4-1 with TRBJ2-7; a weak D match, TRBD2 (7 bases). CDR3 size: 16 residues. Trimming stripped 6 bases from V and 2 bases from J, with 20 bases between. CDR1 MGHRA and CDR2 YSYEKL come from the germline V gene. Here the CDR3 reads CASSLGGGATTYEQYF. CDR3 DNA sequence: TGCGCCAGCAGTCTGGGTGGGGGGGCAACTACCTACGAGCAGTACTTC.

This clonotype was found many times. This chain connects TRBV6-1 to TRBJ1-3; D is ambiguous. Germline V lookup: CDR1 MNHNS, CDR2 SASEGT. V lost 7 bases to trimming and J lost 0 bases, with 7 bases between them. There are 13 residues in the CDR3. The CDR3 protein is CASTGYSGNTIYF. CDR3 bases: TGTGCCAGCACGGGATACTCTGGAAACACCATATATTTT.

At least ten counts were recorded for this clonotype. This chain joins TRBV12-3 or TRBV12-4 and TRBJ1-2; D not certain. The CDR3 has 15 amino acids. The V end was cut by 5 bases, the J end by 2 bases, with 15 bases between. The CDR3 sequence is CASSPKRTLNYGYTF. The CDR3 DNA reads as TGTGCCAGCAGTCCAAAAAGGACGTTAAACTATGGCTACACCTTC.

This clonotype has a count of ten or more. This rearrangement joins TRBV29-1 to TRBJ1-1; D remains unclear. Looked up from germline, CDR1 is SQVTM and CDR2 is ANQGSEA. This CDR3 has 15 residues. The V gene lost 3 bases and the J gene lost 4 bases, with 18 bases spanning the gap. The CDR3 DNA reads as TGCAGCGTTGAGTTGGGAGGAGGAGGTTCCACTGAAGCTTTCTTT. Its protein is CSVELGGGGSTEAFF.

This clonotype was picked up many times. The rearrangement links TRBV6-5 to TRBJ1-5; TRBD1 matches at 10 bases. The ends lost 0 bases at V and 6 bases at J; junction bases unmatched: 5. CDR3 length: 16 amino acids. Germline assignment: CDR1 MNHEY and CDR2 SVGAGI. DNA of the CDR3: TGTGCCAGCAGTTACTCGAGACAGGGGGCTGGTCAGCCCCAGCATTTT. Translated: CASSYSRQGAGQPQHF.

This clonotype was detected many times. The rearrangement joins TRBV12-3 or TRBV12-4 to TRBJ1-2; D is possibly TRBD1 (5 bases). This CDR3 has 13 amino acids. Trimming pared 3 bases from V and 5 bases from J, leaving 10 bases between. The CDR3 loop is CASSFGAAYGYTF. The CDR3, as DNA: TGTGCCAGCAGTTTCGGGGCAGCATATGGCTACACCTTC.

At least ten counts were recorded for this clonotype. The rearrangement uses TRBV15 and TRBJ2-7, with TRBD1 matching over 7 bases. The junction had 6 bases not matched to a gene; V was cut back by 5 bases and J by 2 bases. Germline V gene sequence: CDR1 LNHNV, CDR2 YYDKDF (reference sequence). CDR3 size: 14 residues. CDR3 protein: CATSPRDSTYEQYF. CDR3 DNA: TGTGCCACCAGCCCCCGGGACAGTACCTACGAGCAGTACTTC.

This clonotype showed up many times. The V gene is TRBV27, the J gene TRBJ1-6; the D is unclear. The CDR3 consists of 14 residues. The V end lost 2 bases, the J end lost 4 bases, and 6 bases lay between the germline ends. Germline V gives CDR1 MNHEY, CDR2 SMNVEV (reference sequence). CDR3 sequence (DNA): TGTGCCAGCAGTTTACCAGCTTATAATTCACCCCTCCACTTT. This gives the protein CASSLPAYNSPLHF.

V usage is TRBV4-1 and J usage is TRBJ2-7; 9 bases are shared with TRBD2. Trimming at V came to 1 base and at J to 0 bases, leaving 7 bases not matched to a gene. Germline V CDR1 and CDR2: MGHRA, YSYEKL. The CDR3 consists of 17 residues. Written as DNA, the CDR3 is TGCGCCAGCAGCCAAGGGAGGGGACTAGCCTCCTCCTACGAGCAGTACTTC. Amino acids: CASSQGRGLASSYEQYF.

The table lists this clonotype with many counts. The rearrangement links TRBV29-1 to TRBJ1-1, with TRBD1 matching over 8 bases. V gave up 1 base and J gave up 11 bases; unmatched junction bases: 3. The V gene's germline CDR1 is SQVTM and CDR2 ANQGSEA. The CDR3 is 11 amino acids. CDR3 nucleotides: TGCAGCGTTGAAGGGACAGGGTCCGCTTTCTTT. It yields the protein CSVEGTGSAFF.

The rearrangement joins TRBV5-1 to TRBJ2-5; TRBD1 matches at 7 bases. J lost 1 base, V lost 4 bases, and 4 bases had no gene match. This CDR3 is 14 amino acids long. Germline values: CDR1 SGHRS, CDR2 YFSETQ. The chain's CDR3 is CASSIGQVQETQYF. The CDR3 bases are TGCGCCAGCAGCATAGGACAGGTCCAAGAGACCCAGTACTTC.

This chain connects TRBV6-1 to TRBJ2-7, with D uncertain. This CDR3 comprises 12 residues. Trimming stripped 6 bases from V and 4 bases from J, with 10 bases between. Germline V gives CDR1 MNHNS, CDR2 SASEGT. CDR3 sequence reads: CASSPQEYEQYF. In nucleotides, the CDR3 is TGTGCCAGCAGCCCTCAGGAATACGAGCAGTACTTC.

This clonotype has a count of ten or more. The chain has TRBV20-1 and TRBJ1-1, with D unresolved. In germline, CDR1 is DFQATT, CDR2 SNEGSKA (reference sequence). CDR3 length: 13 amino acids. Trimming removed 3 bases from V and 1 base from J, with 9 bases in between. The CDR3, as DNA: TGCAGTGCTAGGGAGGATACGAACACTGAAGCTTTCTTT. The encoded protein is CSAREDTNTEAFF.

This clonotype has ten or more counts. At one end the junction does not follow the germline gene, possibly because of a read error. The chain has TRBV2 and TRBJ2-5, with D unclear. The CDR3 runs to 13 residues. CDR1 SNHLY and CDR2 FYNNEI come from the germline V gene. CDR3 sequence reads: CASSEPGLETRYF. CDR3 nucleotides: TGTGCCAGCAGTGAACCGGGTTTGGAGACCCGGTACTTC.

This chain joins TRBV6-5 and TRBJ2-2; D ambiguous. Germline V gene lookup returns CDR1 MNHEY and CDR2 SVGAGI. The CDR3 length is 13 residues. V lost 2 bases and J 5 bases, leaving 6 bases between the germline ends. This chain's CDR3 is CASSYPPTGELFF. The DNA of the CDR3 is TGTGCCAGCAGTTACCCGCCTACCGGGGAGCTGTTTTTT.

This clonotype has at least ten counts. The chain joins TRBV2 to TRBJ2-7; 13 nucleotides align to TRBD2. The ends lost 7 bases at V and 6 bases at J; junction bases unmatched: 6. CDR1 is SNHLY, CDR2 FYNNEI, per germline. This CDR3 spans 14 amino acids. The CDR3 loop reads CASTQLAGGPEQYF. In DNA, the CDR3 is TGTGCCAGCACCCAACTAGCGGGGGGGCCCGAGCAGTACTTC.

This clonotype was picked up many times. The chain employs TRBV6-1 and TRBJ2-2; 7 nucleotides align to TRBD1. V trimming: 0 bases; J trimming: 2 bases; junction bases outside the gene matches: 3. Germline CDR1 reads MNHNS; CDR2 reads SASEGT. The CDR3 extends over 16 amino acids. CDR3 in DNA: TGTGCCAGCAGTGAAGCGGGGACAGCAAACACCGGGGAGCTGTTTTTT. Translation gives CASSEAGTANTGELFF.

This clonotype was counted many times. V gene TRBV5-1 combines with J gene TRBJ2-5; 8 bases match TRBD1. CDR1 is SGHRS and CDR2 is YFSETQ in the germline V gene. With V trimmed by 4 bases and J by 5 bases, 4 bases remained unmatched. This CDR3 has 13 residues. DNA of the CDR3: TGCGCCAGCAGCACCAGGGGGCACGAGACCCAGTACTTC. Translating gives CASSTRGHETQYF.

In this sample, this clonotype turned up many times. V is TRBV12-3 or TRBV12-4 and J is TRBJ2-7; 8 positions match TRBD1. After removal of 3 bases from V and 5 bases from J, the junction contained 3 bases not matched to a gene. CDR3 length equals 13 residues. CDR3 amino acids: CASSFLQGDEQYF. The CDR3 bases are TGTGCCAGCAGTTTTTTACAGGGGGACGAGCAGTACTTC.

CDR3 bases: TGTGCCAGCAGTAACCCCGGGACAGGGGAGAACGAGCAGTACTTC. Translation gives CASSNPGTGENEQYF. V usage is TRBV6-5 and J usage is TRBJ2-7; 10 nucleotides line up with TRBD1. With V trimmed by 5 bases and J by 5 bases, 9 bases remained unmatched. The germline V gene encodes CDR1 MNHEY and CDR2 SVGAGI. This CDR3 region has 15 residues.

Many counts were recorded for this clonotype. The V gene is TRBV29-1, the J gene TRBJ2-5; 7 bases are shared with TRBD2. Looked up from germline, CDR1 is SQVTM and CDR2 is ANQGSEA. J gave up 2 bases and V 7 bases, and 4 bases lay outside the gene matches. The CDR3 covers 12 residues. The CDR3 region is CSGEAGQETQYF. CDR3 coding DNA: TGCAGCGGCGAAGCGGGACAAGAGACCCAGTACTTC.